A single sample gave rise to the 6 T cell receptor beta chains below, sequenced in a study of control samples from healthy donors and cancer patients. Sequenced by immunoSEQ multiplex PCR; TCRdb stores in-frame clones only, minus some. The sample lists roughly 130,000 clones, approximately 90% occurring once. The sequenced material came from blood. Every receptor here comes from a man younger than 35 in good health.

The chain's CDR3 is CASSPGHPGEQYF. The DNA of the CDR3 is TGTGCCAGCAGCCCGGGCCACCCAGGGGAGCAGTACTTC. The chain employs TRBV11-2 and TRBJ2-7, with D possibly matching TRBD1 (5 bases). Germline CDR1 SGHAT, CDR2 FQNNGV. Between the trimmed V and J ends, which lost 5 bases and 7 bases, there was a span of 15 bases. The CDR3 extends over 13 amino acids.

The chain joins TRBV2 to TRBJ1-5; D unclear. CDR1 is SNHLY and CDR2 is FYNNEI in the germline V gene. Trimming took off 6 bases at V and 4 bases at J, with 16 bases between the two ends. The CDR3 covers 15 residues. The CDR3 is CASSSVSRRNQPQHF. The CDR3 region has the DNA TGTGCCAGCAGCAGCGTGAGCAGACGAAATCAGCCCCAGCATTTT.

The chain combines TRBV7-9 with TRBJ2-2; 8 nucleotides agree with TRBD1. Unmatched junction bases numbered 11, after V lost 5 bases and J lost 0 bases. In germline, CDR1 is SEHNR, CDR2 FQNEAQ (reference sequence). The CDR3 consists of 18 residues. CDR3 sequence reads: CASSTLGRTGTNTGELFF. The CDR3 DNA reads TGTGCCAGCAGCACCCTAGGTAGGACAGGGACGAACACCGGGGAGCTGTTTTTT.

This sequence joins TRBV9 and TRBJ2-3, with 11 bases lining up with TRBD2. The CDR3 is 16 amino acids. The V gene's germline CDR1 is SGDLS and CDR2 YYNGEE. The J segment lost 4 bases and the V segment lost 5 bases, leaving 9 bases of the junction unmatched. In nucleotides, the CDR3 is TGTGCCAGCAGTGAGATAGCGGGAGGGACCGCAGATACGCAGTATTTT. It translates to CASSEIAGGTADTQYF.

The V gene is TRBV7-9, the J gene TRBJ2-3, with 10 nucleotides matching TRBD1. V lost 3 bases, J lost 5 bases, and 5 bases stayed unmatched. CDR3 length: 15 residues. The germline CDR1 and CDR2 sequences are SEHNR and FQNEAQ (reference sequence). The CDR3 here is CASSFLDRGGDTQYF. CDR3 in DNA: TGTGCCAGCAGCTTCCTGGACAGGGGGGGAGATACGCAGTATTTT.

This clone has more than one count but fewer than ten. The chain is built from TRBV5-4 and TRBJ2-2; 13 bases are a match to TRBD2. Germline V lookup: CDR1 SGHNT, CDR2 YYREEE (reference sequence). V shed 4 bases and J 0 bases; nucleotides not matched to a gene: 3. The CDR3 loop spans 17 amino acids. The CDR3 DNA is TGTGCCAGCAGCCGGACTAGCGGGGGCGCGAACACCGGGGAGCTGTTTTTT. Translation gives CASSRTSGGANTGELFF.